The subject of this entry is one T cell receptor (beta chain). Germline CDR1 KGHSH, CDR2 LQKENI. V trimming: 5 bases; J trimming: 6 bases; junction bases outside the gene matches: 11. The CDR3 has 15 residues. This entry belongs to a study of blood T cell repertoires in COVID-19. Sequencing used immunoSEQ multiplex PCR; TCRdb keeps in-frame clones, though not all of them. Here the sample spans about 260,000 clones, 88% being singletons. The clonotype was recovered from a human donor in a cohort sampled during active COVID-19. The rearrangement joins TRBV18 to TRBJ2-7, with 9 nucleotides matching TRBD1. Sequencing input: peripheral blood. The CDR3 spells CASSASGTGLSEQYF. The DNA of the CDR3 is TGTGCCAGCTCAGCCTCCGGGACAGGGTTGTCCGAGCAGTACTTC. Supplemented by reference TRBV18 and TRBJ2-7, the full variable domain reads NAGVMQNPRHLVRRRGQEARLRCSPMKGHSHVYWYRQLPEEGLKFMVYLQKENIIDESGMPKERFSAEFPKEGPSILRIQQVVRGDSAAYFCASSASGTGLSEQYFGPGTRLTVT.